This TCR beta chain derives from a study of response to subunit inactivated influenza vaccine. This clonotype has more than one count but fewer than ten. Its antigen is not known. General observations from the study: Each seasonal influenza vaccination recruits few new T cells, the authors suggested.

TCRdb re-analysed the RT-PCR reads in MiXCR, keeping a single row per CDR3 protein. The table records around 520,000 distinct CDR3 sequences, 25% of them present only once. The V end was cut by 0 bases, the J end by 10 bases, with 7 bases between. The CDR3 has 13 amino acids. Germline V gene lookup returns CDR1 MGHRA and CDR2 YSYEKL. The rearrangement uses TRBV4-1 and TRBJ1-6; the D is unclear. The TCR was taken from a man over 45 who received an inactivated influenza vaccine. The sequencing here drew on CD4+ T cells sorted from PBMCs, taken roughly 5 days after vaccination. The CDR3 loop is CASSQERESPLHF. CDR3 DNA sequence: TGCGCCAGCAGCCAAGAACGGGAATCACCCCTCCACTTT.